These 24 T cell receptor beta chains came from one sample sequenced in a study of cytomegalovirus exposure and HLA in healthy donors. The PCR was carried out with 60 Vbeta primers and 13 Jbeta primers. Clones were read by immunoSEQ multiplex PCR, and TCRdb kept only the in-frame ones, dropping some. The data contain approximately 140,000 clones, 79% of them singletons. Specimen: PBMCs. The receptor source for this set is a man aged 45 to 65 in good health and CMV-seropositive.

This clone was detected only a few times. This chain joins TRBV5-6 and TRBJ1-5; no clear D gene. The CDR3 covers 14 residues. The germline V gene has CDR1 SGHDT and CDR2 YYEEEE. Trimming left V 2 bases short and J 3 bases short, with 9 bases between. The CDR3 loop reads CASSLDGLNQPQHF. The CDR3 coding sequence is TGTGCCAGCAGCTTAGACGGACTCAATCAGCCCCAGCATTTT.

The chain uses TRBV30 and TRBJ2-3; no reliable D call. Germline values: CDR1 GTSNPN, CDR2 SVGIG (reference sequence). The CDR3 totals 11 residues. Deletions cut 3 bases from V and 6 bases from J, with 7 bases between. In DNA, the CDR3 is TGTGCCTGGAGGTTCTTTGATACGCAGTATTTT. It translates to CAWRFFDTQYF.

The gene calls are TRBV7-8 and TRBJ1-2, with TRBD1 as a possible D gene (6 bases). The length of the CDR3 is 14 residues. The V gene's germline CDR1 is SGHVS and CDR2 FQNEAQ. Trimming pared 3 bases from V and 5 bases from J, leaving 13 bases between. The CDR3 sequence is CASSLQGKRYGYTF. In DNA, the CDR3 is TGTGCCAGCAGCTTGCAGGGGAAGCGTTATGGCTACACCTTC.

In regard to this clone: The DNA is omitted, as the CDR3 cannot be located on it reliably, and the CDR3 follows TCRdb's listing. The rearrangement links TRBV29-1 to TRBJ1-2; no DNA check was done on the table's D call, TRBD1. Ends included, the CDR3 has 11 residues. Germline-derived CDR1 and CDR2 are SQVTM and ANQGSEA. CDR3 amino acids: CSVGQGSTDTF.

This chain connects TRBV10-3 to TRBJ2-2; 8 bases are a match to TRBD2. Germline values: CDR1 ENHRY, CDR2 SYGVKD. V shed 2 bases and J 1 base; nucleotides not matched to a gene: 3. The CDR3 is 16 amino acids. DNA of the CDR3: TGTGCCATCAGTGAGAGCCTAGCGGGGAACACCGGGGAGCTGTTTTTT. Translated, it gives CAISESLAGNTGELFF.

This clone was detected once. The same CDR3 also results from other DNA sequences found in this sample. The CDR3 DNA reads TGTGCCAGCAGCTTAGAGGTGGCGGCAGATACGCAGTATTTT. Translated: CASSLEVAADTQYF. V is TRBV7-2 and J is TRBJ2-3; D not resolved. V lost 1 base and J lost 4, with 9 bases in between. Germline V gives CDR1 SGHTA, CDR2 FQGNSA. The CDR3 sequence is 14 residues long.

The genes are TRBV5-8 and TRBJ2-3, with 8 bases lining up with TRBD1. Germline V CDR1 and CDR2: SGHTS, YDEGEE. The length of the CDR3 is 15 residues. The ends lost 9 bases at V and 7 bases at J; junction bases unmatched: 16. Here the CDR3 DNA reads TGTGCCACCATTCCACTCAGGGGGCTTTCAAATACGCAGTATTTT. Translated: CATIPLRGLSNTQYF.

V and J are TRBV28 and TRBJ2-7, with 11 bases aligning to TRBD1. CDR3 size: 16 residues. The germline CDR1 and CDR2 sequences are MDHEN and SYDVKM. The ends lost 3 bases at V and 5 bases at J; junction bases unmatched: 9. CDR3 sequence (DNA): TGTGCCAGCAGTTTCGCTGGGACAGGGGGATCGAACGAGCAGTACTTC. It encodes CASSFAGTGGSNEQYF. Looking up the rest from reference TRBV28 and TRBJ2-7 gives the full variable domain: DVKVTQSSRYLVKRTGEKVFLECVQDMDHENMFWYRQDPGLGLRLIYFSYDVKMKEKGDIPEGYSVSREKKERFSLILESASTNQTSMYLCASSFAGTGGSNEQYFGPGTRLTVT.

This chain uses TRBV27 with TRBJ2-4; D may be TRBD2 (5 bases). V lost 6 bases to trimming and J lost 9 bases, with 18 bases between them. In germline, CDR1 is MNHEY, CDR2 SMNVEV (reference sequence). The CDR3 is 14 residues long. This chain's CDR3 is CASSPLGLTGIQYF. In nucleotides, the CDR3 is TGTGCCAGCAGCCCCCTCGGACTGACGGGCATTCAGTACTTC.

This clone appeared a few times. The chain recombines TRBV5-1 with TRBJ1-3; unclear D gene. The CDR3 is 15 amino acids. The ends were cut back, 0 bases at V and 4 bases at J, with 11 bases in the middle. The germline V gene encodes CDR1 SGHRS and CDR2 YFSETQ. CDR3 loop: CASSLEGSTGNTIYF. DNA of the CDR3: TGCGCCAGCAGCTTGGAAGGGAGCACAGGAAACACCATATATTTT.

The chain is built from TRBV5-4 and TRBJ1-4; 8 bases are shared with TRBD1. The CDR3 has 15 residues. The ends lost 4 bases at V and 4 bases at J; junction bases unmatched: 6. The germline V gene has CDR1 SGHNT and CDR2 YYREEE (reference sequence). As DNA, the CDR3 is TGTGCCAGCAGCGGTCCGGGACAGGATAATGAAAAACTGTTTTTT. Amino acid sequence: CASSGPGQDNEKLFF. Full variable domain (outside the CDR3, taken from reference TRBV5-4 and TRBJ1-4): ETGVTQSPTHLIKTRGQQVTLRCSSQSGHNTVSWYQQALGQGPQFIFQYYREEENGRGNFPPRFSGLQFPNYSSELNVNALELDDSALYLCASSGPGQDNEKLFFGSGTQLSVL.

The chain recombines TRBV5-1 with TRBJ2-3, with D possibly TRBD1 on 5 matching bases. V dropped 4 bases and J dropped 0 bases, with 15 bases sitting between them. Per germline, CDR1 SGHRS and CDR2 YFSETQ. The CDR3 contains 16 residues. Here the CDR3 DNA reads TGCGCCAGCAGCCCAAGGGGCGCCAGGAGCACAGATACGCAGTATTTT. Translation gives CASSPRGARSTDTQYF. Variable domain in full (rest from reference TRBV5-1 and TRBJ2-3): KAGVTQTPRYLIKTRGQQVTLSCSPISGHRSVSWYQQTPGQGLQFLFEYFSETQRNKGNFPGRFSGRQFSNSRSEMNVSTLELGDSALYLCASSPRGARSTDTQYFGPGTRLTVL.

The chain is built from TRBV7-2 and TRBJ2-5; a weak D match, TRBD2 (7 bases). The J call may be wrong; the DNA end is better matched by TRBJ2-7. CDR3 size: 17 residues. The germline CDR1 and CDR2 sequences are SGHTA and FQGNSA. Here the CDR3 reads CASSLSGGRFIYYEQYF. DNA for the CDR3: TGTGCCAGCAGCTTATCGGGGGGCCGCTTTATTTACTACGAGCAGTACTTC.

This chain connects TRBV9 to TRBJ1-1, with D hard to call. The CDR3 contains 14 residues. The germline gives CDR1 SGDLS, CDR2 YYNGEE. V shed 0 bases and J shed 11 bases, with 17 bases lying between them. CDR3 sequence (DNA): TGTGCCAGCAGCGTAGCGGCGGATACACTGGCGGCTTTCTTT. Amino acids: CASSVAADTLAAFF.

The J gene is TRBJ2-7, the V gene TRBV5-5; 10 bases agree with TRBD1. The CDR3 runs 15 residues. V lost 5 bases and J lost 2; bases outside the gene matches: 7. Germline V gene sequence: CDR1 SGHKS, CDR2 YYEKEE (reference sequence). The CDR3 DNA is TGTGCCAGCAGACAAGGGACAGGGGAGCCCTACGAGCAGTACTTC. Protein sequence: CASRQGTGEPYEQYF.

The J gene is TRBJ2-5, the V gene TRBV5-1; possibly TRBD2 for D (6 bases). The CDR3 totals 14 residues. The germline V and J ends were trimmed by 3 bases and 5 bases, with 14 bases remaining between them. Germline V CDR1 and CDR2: SGHRS, YFSETQ. The CDR3 DNA reads as TGCGCCAGCAGCTCCCCCGGTGGGGGGGAGACCCAGTACTTC. It is translated as CASSSPGGGETQYF.

V is TRBV30 and J is TRBJ1-1; D gene ambiguous. The CDR3 has 16 residues. Germline values: CDR1 GTSNPN, CDR2 SVGIG (reference sequence). The germline V and J ends were trimmed by 5 bases and 3 bases, with 22 bases remaining between them. The CDR3 DNA is TGTGCCTGGTGCCCATTGGGCAGTTTAGGCGACACTGAAGCTTTCTTT. It specifies CAWCPLGSLGDTEAFF.

CDR3 residues: CASSRGRSTDTQYF. CDR3 nucleotides: TGTGCCAGCAGCCGCGGGAGAAGCACAGATACGCAGTATTTT. The rearrangement uses TRBV7-9 and TRBJ2-3, with TRBD2 matching 7 bases. Germline assignment: CDR1 SEHNR and CDR2 FQNEAQ (reference sequence). After removal of 5 bases from V and 0 bases from J, the junction contained 2 bases not matched to a gene. This CDR3 has 14 amino acids.

This rearrangement joins TRBV30 to TRBJ2-5; 13 nucleotides line up with TRBD2. Losses at the gene ends were 0 bases for V and 2 bases for J; bases not matched to a gene: 3. From germline, CDR1 is GTSNPN and CDR2 SVGIG (reference sequence). CDR3 size: 16 residues. The CDR3 reads CAWSVRGLAGQETQYF. DNA of the CDR3: TGTGCCTGGAGTGTACGGGGACTAGCGGGACAAGAGACCCAGTACTTC. Based on the CDR3 plus reference TRBV30 and TRBJ2-5, the full variable domain is SQTIHQWPATLVQPVGSPLSLECTVEGTSNPNLYWYRQAAGRGLQLLFYSVGIGQISSEVPQNLSASRPQDRQFILSSKKLLLSDSGFYLCAWSVRGLAGQETQYFGPGTRLLVL.

V usage is TRBV6-4 and J usage is TRBJ2-1; maybe TRBD1 (6 bases). V lost 2 bases, J lost 8 bases, and 19 bases lay in between. The CDR3 runs 16 residues. The germline CDR1 and CDR2 sequences are MRHNA and SNTAGT. The CDR3 region has the DNA TGTGCCAGCAGTGACACGACGGGAACAGGGCACGATGAGCAGTTCTTC. It specifies CASSDTTGTGHDEQFF.

On this clone: It is likely a read error, because the conserved phenylalanine at the end of the CDR3 is missing. This chain joins TRBV5-6 and TRBJ1-1; D not certain. Germline V gene lookup returns CDR1 SGHDT and CDR2 YYEEEE. V lost 4 bases and J lost 1, with 14 bases in between. The CDR3 runs 15 residues. CDR3 protein: CASSPGAYQNTEAFS. Written as DNA, the CDR3 is TGTGCCAGCAGCCCGGGAGCATACCAGAACACTGAAGCTTTCTCT.

The V call is TRBV19, the J call TRBJ1-5; D is unresolved. The CDR3 extends over 15 amino acids. Trimming cost V 1 base and J 5 bases, with 12 bases left between them. Germline V CDR1 and CDR2: LNHDA, SQIVND (reference sequence). The CDR3 DNA sequence: TGTGCCAGTAGTATAGTGGGAGGGTTGGATCAGCCCCAGCATTTT. Protein sequence: CASSIVGGLDQPQHF.

V and J are TRBV2 and TRBJ2-7; D is perhaps TRBD2 (5 bases). Germline V gives CDR1 SNHLY, CDR2 FYNNEI. The CDR3 consists of 16 residues. V was clipped by 1 base and J by 3 bases, with 16 bases between them. The CDR3 region is CASSEDLVGAGYEQYF. The CDR3 DNA sequence: TGTGCCAGCAGTGAAGATTTGGTGGGAGCCGGCTACGAGCAGTACTTC. The complete variable domain, with remaining parts taken from reference TRBV2 and TRBJ2-7, reads EPEVTQTPSHQVTQMGQEVILRCVPISNHLYFYWYRQILGQKVEFLVSFYNNEISEKSEIFDDQFSVERPDGSNFTLKIRSTKLEDSAMYFCASSEDLVGAGYEQYFGPGTRLTVT.

To note about this clone: At the DNA level, this CDR3 is encoded by other sequences in the same sample as well. The rearrangement links TRBV7-9 to TRBJ2-7, with 7 bases that match TRBD1. This CDR3 comprises 13 residues. Germline lookup yields CDR1 SEHNR and CDR2 FQNEAQ (reference sequence). V shed 5 bases and J 5 bases; nucleotides not matched to a gene: 6. Here the CDR3 reads CASSLDRADEQYF. DNA for the CDR3: TGTGCCAGCAGCCTCGACAGGGCCGACGAGCAGTACTTC. The variable domain in full, completed from reference TRBV7-9 and TRBJ2-7, reads DTGVSQNPRHKITKRGQNVTFRCDPISEHNRLYWYRQTLGQGPEFLTYFQNEAQLEKSRLLSDRFSAERPKGSFSTLEIQRTEQGDSAMYLCASSLDRADEQYFGPGTRLTVT.